Following are 18 T cell receptor beta chains from one sample sequenced in a study of blood T cell repertoires in COVID-19. TCRdb keeps only in-frame clones here, not all; method: immunoSEQ multiplex PCR. This sample yields over 200,000 clones, of which about 90% are seen a single time; roughly 2% belongs to the top ten. The material sequenced was peripheral blood. These receptors all come from a man between 40 and 49 years old with active or convalescent COVID-19.

CDR3 coding DNA: TGTGCCAGCAGTGGGACAGGGGGTTACACCGGGGAGCTGTTTTTT. It specifies CASSGTGGYTGELFF. This rearrangement joins TRBV2 to TRBJ2-2; 10 bases map to TRBD1. V shed 4 bases and J 3 bases; nucleotides not matched to a gene: 2. Germline CDR1 SNHLY, CDR2 FYNNEI. The CDR3 is made up of 15 amino acids.

The table lists this clone with a few counts. The chain uses TRBV5-6 and TRBJ2-1; TRBD1 agrees at 8 bases. V trimming: 2 bases; J trimming: 3 bases; junction bases outside the gene matches: 4. Germline V lookup: CDR1 SGHDT, CDR2 YYEEEE. The length of the CDR3 is 15 residues. The CDR3 DNA follows: TGTGCCAGCAGCTTCAAAGACAGGGGCTACAATGAGCAGTTCTTC. Translated, it gives CASSFKDRGYNEQFF. Drawing the rest from reference TRBV5-6 and TRBJ2-1, the complete variable domain is DAGVTQSPTHLIKTRGQQVTLRCSPKSGHDTVSWYQQALGQGPQFIFQYYEEEERQRGNFPDRFSGHQFPNYSSELNVNALLLGDSALYLCASSFKDRGYNEQFFGPGTRLTVL.

V usage is TRBV6-4 and J usage is TRBJ1-4, with TRBD1 identical over 9 bases. J was trimmed by 7 bases and V by 9 bases; bases with no gene match: 6. Germline V gives CDR1 MRHNA, CDR2 SNTAGT. The CDR3 is 13 amino acids. The chain's CDR3 is CARDRGKGEKLFF. CDR3 DNA: TGTGCCAGGGACAGGGGAAAGGGTGAAAAACTGTTTTTT.

CDR3 residues: CASSERFHQPQHF. CDR3 DNA: TGTGCCAGCAGTGAACGTTTCCATCAGCCCCAGCATTTT. V gene TRBV6-1 combines with J gene TRBJ1-5, with no clear D. The CDR3 has 13 amino acids. Germline CDR1 MNHNS, CDR2 SASEGT. V dropped 2 bases and J dropped 5 bases, with 7 bases sitting between them.

The chain employs TRBV21-1 and TRBJ1-3; the table's D call, TRBD1, was not checked against the DNA. TRBV21-1 is flagged as a pseudogene. CDR3 length: 15 amino acids. CDR3 coding DNA: TGTGCCAGCAGCAAAGTCGCACAATCTGGAAACACCATATATTTT. Amino acid sequence: CASSKVAQSGNTIYF.

This clone was seen only a few times. J is TRBJ2-3 and V is TRBV5-6, with D maybe TRBD2 (5 bases). The CDR3 sequence is 15 residues long. V dropped 0 bases and J dropped 0 bases, with 8 bases sitting between them. The germline gives CDR1 SGHDT, CDR2 YYEEEE. This CDR3 is CASSLAGGSTDTQYF. DNA for the CDR3: TGTGCCAGCAGCTTGGCGGGCGGGAGCACAGATACGCAGTATTTT.

The DNA for the CDR3 is TGCGCCAGCAGCTTGCGTAACACATACACAGATACGCAGTATTTT. Its protein is CASSLRNTYTDTQYF. The J gene is TRBJ2-3, the V gene TRBV5-1, with D unclear. The length of the CDR3 is 15 residues. The germline gives CDR1 SGHRS, CDR2 YFSETQ. Trimming cost V 1 base and J 2 bases, with 11 bases left between them.

The V call is TRBV15, the J call TRBJ2-1; no clear D gene. The V end lost 2 bases, the J end lost 12 bases, and 11 bases lay between the germline ends. The germline V gene has CDR1 LNHNV and CDR2 YYDKDF (reference sequence). The CDR3 has 12 amino acids. The CDR3 sequence is CATSRSRSVQFF. The CDR3 coding sequence is TGTGCCACCAGCAGATCTCGCTCGGTGCAGTTCTTC.

The chain has TRBV9 and TRBJ2-3, with TRBD1 matching 8 bases. The CDR3 covers 14 residues. Trimming took 3 bases from V and 4 from J; bases not matched to a gene: 4. Germline CDR1 is SGDLS and CDR2 is YYNGEE. The chain's CDR3 is CASSGQGISDTQYF. CDR3 coding DNA: TGTGCCAGCAGCGGACAGGGGATATCAGATACGCAGTATTTT.

The rearrangement links TRBV13 to TRBJ2-7, with D possibly TRBD2 on 5 matching bases. Germline lookup yields CDR1 PRHDT and CDR2 FYEKMQ (reference sequence). Trimming removed 5 bases from V and 5 bases from J, with 13 bases in between. The length of the CDR3 is 13 residues. CDR3 region: CASSHRAGDEQYF. The CDR3 DNA is TGTGCCAGCAGCCACCGGGCCGGGGACGAGCAGTACTTC. Supplemented by reference TRBV13 and TRBJ2-7, the full variable domain reads AAGVIQSPRHLIKEKRETATLKCYPIPRHDTVYWYQQGPGQDPQFLISFYEKMQSDKGSIPDRFSAQQFSDYHSELNMSSLELGDSALYFCASSHRAGDEQYFGPGTRLTVT.

The J gene is TRBJ2-1, the V gene TRBV19; 10 nucleotides agree with TRBD2. CDR1 and CDR2 from the germline V gene are LNHDA and SQIVND (reference sequence). The junction had 19 bases not matched to a gene; V was cut back by 3 bases and J by 2 bases. The CDR3 is 21 residues long. The DNA for the CDR3 is TGTGCCAGTAGTATTTCTTCGTTGCTAGCGGGAGCCCTCTCCCCCTACAATGAGCAGTTCTTC. This translates into CASSISSLLAGALSPYNEQFF.

This chain's CDR3 is CASSLSSGGAYNEQFF. The CDR3 coding sequence is TGTGCCAGCAGCTTGTCGTCCGGGGGGGCCTACAATGAGCAGTTCTTC. This chain connects TRBV5-4 to TRBJ2-1, with 8 nucleotides matching TRBD2. The CDR3 totals 16 residues. The V and J ends lost 1 base and 2 bases, in that order; junction bases with no gene match: 5. Germline lookup yields CDR1 SGHNT and CDR2 YYREEE (reference sequence). Supplemented by reference TRBV5-4 and TRBJ2-1, the full variable domain reads ETGVTQSPTHLIKTRGQQVTLRCSSQSGHNTVSWYQQALGQGPQFIFQYYREEENGRGNFPPRFSGLQFPNYSSELNVNALELDDSALYLCASSLSSGGAYNEQFFGPGTRLTVL.

This clone appeared a single time. The chain employs TRBV2 and TRBJ2-3; 8 bases match TRBD1. The CDR3 is 12 amino acids. Germline V CDR1 and CDR2: SNHLY, FYNNEI. V was pared by 11 bases and J by 3 bases, with 4 bases of the junction left unmatched. CDR3: CAGRDRTDTQYF. CDR3 nucleotides: TGTGCCGGCCGGGACAGGACAGATACGCAGTATTTT.

The V and J genes are TRBV2 and TRBJ2-3, with D perhaps TRBD1 (6 bases). Germline loops: CDR1 SNHLY, CDR2 FYNNEI. The CDR3 extends over 14 amino acids. The V end was cut by 7 bases, the J end by 2 bases, with 13 bases between. The DNA of the CDR3 is TGTGCCAGCACCTCGGACAGCTACACAGATACGCAGTATTTT. It translates to CASTSDSYTDTQYF.

This clone has more than one count but fewer than ten. The chain recombines TRBV4-1 with TRBJ2-6; maybe TRBD2 (6 bases). The length of the CDR3 is 17 residues. V lost 4 bases to trimming and J lost 3 bases, with 16 bases between them. The germline V gene encodes CDR1 MGHRA and CDR2 YSYEKL. The CDR3 loop is CASSPFGGDRGANVLTF. CDR3 in DNA: TGCGCCAGCAGCCCTTTCGGAGGGGATCGTGGGGCCAACGTCCTGACTTTC.

The V call is TRBV28, the J call TRBJ1-1; D is unresolved. Trimming removed 6 bases at V and 0 bases at J, with 11 bases between. This CDR3 comprises 14 residues. The germline V gene has CDR1 MDHEN and CDR2 SYDVKM. This chain's CDR3 is CASSIGLMNTEAFF. As DNA, the CDR3 is TGTGCCAGCAGCATTGGACTGATGAACACTGAAGCTTTCTTT.

This clone was seen a handful of times. V is TRBV28 and J is TRBJ1-3, with 8 bases identical to TRBD1. J gave up 0 bases and V 6 bases, and 4 bases lay outside the gene matches. From germline, CDR1 is MDHEN and CDR2 SYDVKM. This CDR3 contains 15 residues. CDR3: CASRTGVVSGNTIYF. As DNA, the CDR3 is TGTGCCAGCAGGACAGGGGTAGTCTCTGGAAACACCATATATTTT.

This chain uses TRBV5-1 with TRBJ1-4; the match to TRBD1 covers 7 bases. The CDR3 consists of 14 residues. The ends lost 2 bases at V and 3 bases at J; junction bases unmatched: 1. Germline assignment: CDR1 SGHRS and CDR2 YFSETQ. CDR3 nucleotide sequence: TGCGCCAGCAGCTTAAGGGGGCCTAATGAAAAACTGTTTTTT. Translation gives CASSLRGPNEKLFF.